This T cell receptor beta chain was profiled in a study of human T cells and chemical hapten exposure. On the study more broadly: It was small differences in pooled library volume that mainly caused per-sample TCR yields to vary. Overall study results and limits: Unchanged with DPC sensitization were TCRs above 1 in 1000 frequency.

The library gave individual cDNA molecules unique molecular identifiers. In the original analysis: A per-sample median of about 100,000 TCRs was observed, with counts ranging from about 23,224 to 690,600. TCRdb re-called the reads through MiXCR, storing one row per CDR3 protein. The V and J calls and clone size are TCRdb's, not the authors'. The data contain 100,000 to 150,000 distinct CDR3 sequences, roughly 8.5% of them singletons. This clonotype was observed at least ten times. What it recognizes is unknown. Total RNA came from unfractionated whole blood. J gave up 4 bases and V 3 bases, and 5 bases lay outside the gene matches. The CDR3 runs to 16 residues. Looked up from germline, CDR1 is SQVTM and CDR2 is ANQGSEA.

The TCR sequence derives from a human donor in good health. Some clones in this sample may be carry-over from other donors' samples. This chain connects TRBV29-1 to TRBJ2-2, with 13 bases lining up with TRBD2. Sequencing input: whole blood. The CDR3 region is CSVDGTSGDPTGELFF. The CDR3 DNA follows: TGCAGCGTTGACGGGACTAGCGGGGATCCCACCGGGGAGCTGTTTTTT.